This TCR beta chain was observed in a study of OX40 agonist ivuxolimab in advanced cancers. Overall study results and limits: Dose levels from 0.1 to 3.0 mg/kg saw CD4+ and CD8+ blood T cells expand clonally by week 6. Relatively little clonal expansion, among the lowest observed, appeared in partial responders at 0.1-3.0 mg/kg.

Germline V gives CDR1 LNHDA, CDR2 SQIVND (reference sequence). The CDR3 extends over 16 amino acids. The ends were cut back, 6 bases at V and 2 bases at J, with 16 bases in the middle. Remarks on this clone: Antigen unknown.

The method was immunoSEQ multiplex PCR; TCRdb's version includes in-frame clones alone and lacks a portion of them. The table records tens of thousands of clones, more than 75% of them present only once. This TCR was sampled from an adult with an advanced solid tumor such as melanoma, head and neck, liver or kidney cancer. This chain joins TRBV19 and TRBJ2-2; no clear D gene. Material: CD4+ or CD8+ T cells sorted from blood, obtained in a trial of the OX40 agonist ivuxolimab. CDR3 in amino acids: CASSRHSLPNTGELFF. The DNA of the CDR3 is TGTGCCAGTAGCCGACACTCACTCCCAAACACCGGGGAGCTGTTTTTT.